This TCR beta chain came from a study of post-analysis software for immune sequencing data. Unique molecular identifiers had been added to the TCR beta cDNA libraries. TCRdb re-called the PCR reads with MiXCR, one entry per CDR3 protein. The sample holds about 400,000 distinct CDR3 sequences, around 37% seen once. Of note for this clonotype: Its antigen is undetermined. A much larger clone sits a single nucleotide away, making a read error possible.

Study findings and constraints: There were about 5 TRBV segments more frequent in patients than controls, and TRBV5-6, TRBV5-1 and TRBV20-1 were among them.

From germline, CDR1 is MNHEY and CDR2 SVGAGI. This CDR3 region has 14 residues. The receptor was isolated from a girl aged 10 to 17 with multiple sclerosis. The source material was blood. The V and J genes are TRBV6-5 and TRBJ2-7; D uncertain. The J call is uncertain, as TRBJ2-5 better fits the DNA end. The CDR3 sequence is CASSYSGSEETQYF. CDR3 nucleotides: TGTGCCAGCAGTTACTCGGGCAGCGAAGAGACCCAGTACTTC.